The present entry profiles one T cell receptor beta chain with its context. The data were taken from a study of blood T cell repertoires in COVID-19. At the level of the study: The United States, Italy and Spain provided the acute and convalescent COVID-19 samples.

Clones were sequenced by immunoSEQ multiplex PCR, and TCRdb holds only the in-frame ones, with some missing. The data contain some 110,000 clones, around 90% of them singletons. This CDR3 is built from 15 residues. The rearrangement uses TRBV12-2 and TRBJ1-1; the D segment call TRBD1 is taken from the table without a DNA check. TRBV12-2 is classified as a pseudogene. The source material was peripheral blood. This sequence originates from a human donor in a cohort sampled during active COVID-19. The chain's CDR3 is CASRYRDRVRAEAFF. DNA for the CDR3: TGTGCAAGTCGCTACCGGGACAGGGTAAGGGCTGAAGCTTTCTTT.